A selection of T cell receptor beta chains follows, all from one sample in a study of T-cell memory formation after mild COVID-19. From the 5' RACE reads, TCRdb called clonotypes with MiXCR, one entry per CDR3 protein. The table includes about 150,000 distinct CDR3 sequences, 20% to 25% detected once. Sequencing input: PBMCs or a T cell subset sorted from them (not recorded which). Source of these receptors: an adult woman who had mild COVID-19 (a few samples of this study predate the infection). Cell type and time point are not known. The CDR3 runs from the conserved cysteine through the conserved F or W. The D gene is left open where the match is weak. Rows give clone size only sometimes, using once, few, many, or a class for an expanded clone.

14	TRBV7-9	NA	TRBJ2-5	few	TGTGCCAGCAGCTTACTTAAGCCTCAAGAGACCCAGTACTTC	CASSLLKPQETQYF
13	TRBV2	NA	TRBJ1-1	NA	TGTGCCAGCAAGGTGGGGGCGAACACTGAAGCTTTCTTT	CASKVGANTEAFF
13	TRBV5-1	NA	TRBJ1-1	NA	TGCGCCAGCAGGTTAGACATGAACACTGAAGCTTTCTTT	CASRLDMNTEAFF
16	TRBV7-6	TRBD1	TRBJ2-1	few	TGTGCCAGCAGCTTAGAATGGGACAGGGGATTTGGGGAGCAGTTCTTC	CASSLEWDRGFGEQFF
15	TRBV20-1	TRBD1	TRBJ2-7	NA	TGCAGTGCTAGAGATTGGACAGGGAACCCCTACGAGCAGTACTTC	CSARDWTGNPYEQYF
14	TRBV7-2	NA	TRBJ1-1	NA	TGTGCCAGCAGCTTAGTGGAGGGTTTCACTGAAGCTTTCTTT	CASSLVEGFTEAFF
14	TRBV24-1	NA	TRBJ2-1	NA	TGTGCCACCACGACTGCGGGAAGTATGGGTGAGCAGTTCTTC	CATTTAGSMGEQFF
14	TRBV29-1	NA	TRBJ1-2	NA	TGCAGCGCCGGGGGGGACTCTTTAAACTATGGCTACACCTTC	CSAGGDSLNYGYTF
10	TRBV6-6	NA	TRBJ2-1	few	TGTGCCAGCAGCGGAGGTGAGCAGTTCTTC	CASSGGEQFF
15	TRBV6-5	TRBD1	TRBJ2-3	NA	TGTGCCAGCAGCCTCGGACAGGGGCAAACAGATACGCAGTATTTT	CASSLGQGQTDTQYF
16	TRBV20-1	TRBD1	TRBJ2-1	few	TGCAGTGCTAGAGAGTTAAGACAGGGCCTTTACAATGAGCAGTTCTTC	CSARELRQGLYNEQFF
14	TRBV7-9	TRBD2	TRBJ2-7	NA	TGTGCCAGCAGCACAGCTAGCGGCCTCTACGAGCAGTACTTC	CASSTASGLYEQYF
15	TRBV12-3/TRBV12-4	NA	TRBJ2-3	NA	TGTGCCAGCAGTTTGGGGGCTAGTCGCACAGATACGCAGTATTTT	CASSLGASRTDTQYF
17	TRBV7-3	TRBD2	TRBJ2-7	few	TGTGCCAGCAGCCCCCTCCCGGCGGGAGAGGGACCCGGCGAGCAGTACTTC	CASSPLPAGEGPGEQYF
20	TRBV11-1	TRBD2	TRBJ2-1	NA	TGTGCCAGCAGCTTAGGAGGGGGTCTGAGCGGGAGGGGTTTCTACAATGAGCAGTTCTTC	CASSLGGGLSGRGFYNEQFF
14	TRBV7-9	TRBD1	TRBJ1-1	NA	TGTGCCAGCAGCCCTCGGGACAGGGGGCCTGAAGCTTTCTTT	CASSPRDRGPEAFF
16	TRBV7-9	NA	TRBJ2-1	NA	TGTGCCAGCAGCCCCCGGGGCCAGGGGACCTACAATGAGCAGTTCTTC	CASSPRGQGTYNEQFF
13	TRBV25-1	TRBD1	TRBJ2-2	NA	TGTGCCAGCAGTATCACAGGGGCCGGGGAGCTGTTTTTT	CASSITGAGELFF
16	TRBV20-1	TRBD2	TRBJ2-3	NA	TGCAGTGCTACTGACAAACTAGCGGCTGTCCCAGATACGCAGTATTTT	CSATDKLAAVPDTQYF
15	TRBV15	TRBD1	TRBJ1-1	few	TGTGCCACCAGCAGACGGGACAGGGGCGCCGCTGAAGCTTTCTTT	CATSRRDRGAAEAFF